The next 5 T cell receptor beta chains were all read from a single sample in a study of breast tumors, draining lymph nodes, adjacent tissues (dated by TCRdb to 2015 to 2016). Library preparation used multiplex PCR. The sequencer listed for this sample is Illumina HiSeq 2000. TCRdb reanalyzed the raw reads on its own, using fastp at Q25 for trimming and MiXCR for clone calling, and kept in-frame beta chains. When rows share a CDR3 protein, they turn into one entry using the most common DNA and genes. Across this sample there are about 22,000 distinct CDR3 sequences, with around 50% seen only once. Clones ranked in the top ten supply 14% of the sample. Source material: breast tumor tissue. Receptor source: a female donor with breast cancer. Some clones in this sample may be carry-over from other donors' samples.

This clonotype counts as medium-sized. V usage is TRBV5-1 and J usage is TRBJ2-7, with D possibly being TRBD1 (6 bases). Germline CDR1 and CDR2: SGHRS and YFSETQ. Trimming removed 2 bases from V and 2 bases from J, with 11 bases in between. The CDR3 covers 14 residues. This CDR3 is CASSFLDSAYEQYF. CDR3 bases: TGCGCCAGCAGCTTTCTGGACAGTGCCTACGAGCAGTACTTC.

On this clonotype itself: This sequence may be a read error, since a much larger clone differs from it by one base. The CDR3 region is CASGAETPTNQPQHF. CDR3 DNA: TGTGCCAGCGGCGCAGAGACACCAACTAATCAGCCCCAGCATTTT. The gene calls are TRBV28 and TRBJ1-5; no firm D call. Germline V CDR1 and CDR2: MDHEN, SYDVKM. Trimming stripped 8 bases from V and 4 bases from J, with 18 bases between. The CDR3 extends over 15 amino acids.

Remarks on this clonotype: One end of the junction varies from germline; a read error may be responsible. This chain joins TRBV5-1 and TRBJ1-2, with 12 nucleotides matching TRBD1. CDR3 length: 15 amino acids. Germline values: CDR1 SGHRS, CDR2 YFSETQ. The CDR3 DNA is TGTGCCAGCAAAAAGGGACAGGGGGCCAACTATGGCTACACCTTC. Amino acids: CASKKGQGANYGYTF.

This clonotype was counted at least ten times. The gene calls are TRBV27 and TRBJ2-7; D is unresolved. CDR1 and CDR2 (germline): MNHEY, SMNVEV (reference sequence). Trimming took off 0 bases at V and 0 bases at J, with 9 bases between the two ends. The CDR3 has 15 residues. The CDR3 DNA sequence: TGTGCCAGCAGTTTATCGGACCTGAGCTCCTACGAGCAGTACTTC. Protein product: CASSLSDLSSYEQYF.

The chain links TRBV7-3 to TRBJ2-3; a possible D gene is TRBD1 (6 bases). Trimming removed 5 bases at V and 1 base at J, with 16 bases between. The CDR3 has 16 amino acids. The germline CDR1 and CDR2 sequences are SGHTA and FQGTGA. In DNA form, the CDR3 reads TGTGCCAGCAGCCTCAGGCCACAGGGCGGCACAGATACGCAGTATTTT. Residues: CASSLRPQGGTDTQYF.